A single sample is the source of the 28 T cell receptor beta chains below, sequenced in a study of early T cells in non-severe SARS-CoV-2 infection. TCRdb called the 5' RACE reads again in MiXCR, with one record for every CDR3 protein. The repertoire consists of roughly 93,000 distinct CDR3 sequences, with approximately 10% occurring once and the leading ten covering around 4.7%. Input material: whole blood. Receptors were obtained from an adult who was a healthcare worker with PCR-confirmed SARS-CoV-2 infection or an uninfected control (not recorded which).

The table lists this clonotype with many counts. V gene TRBV4-1 combines with J gene TRBJ1-5, with TRBD1 as a possible D gene (5 bases). CDR1 and CDR2 from the germline V gene are MGHRA and YSYEKL. V was pared by 0 bases and J by 0 bases, with 12 bases between. The CDR3 runs 17 residues. The CDR3 DNA reads TGCGCCAGCAGCCAAGAGTGGGGGACGAATAGCAATCAGCCCCAGCATTTT. Residues: CASSQEWGTNSNQPQHF.

This clonotype occurred many times. The V call is TRBV27, the J call TRBJ1-6; TRBD1 aligns across 10 bases. This CDR3 region has 14 residues. Germline lookup yields CDR1 MNHEY and CDR2 SMNVEV (reference sequence). V lost 6 bases, J lost 10 bases, and 6 bases stayed unmatched. CDR3 in DNA: TGTGCCAGCAGCCGACAGGGGGCTAGATCACCCCTCCACTTT. Translating it yields CASSRQGARSPLHF.

This clonotype showed up just a few times. The chain is built from TRBV6-5 and TRBJ2-1, with no clear D. The length of the CDR3 is 14 residues. Germline CDR1 and CDR2: MNHEY and SVGAGI. Trimming stripped 2 bases from V and 3 bases from J, with 8 bases between. CDR3 residues: CASSYGRYYNEQFF. CDR3 DNA: TGTGCCAGCAGTTACGGGCGGTACTACAATGAGCAGTTCTTC.

This clonotype was seen at least ten times. V gene TRBV9 combines with J gene TRBJ2-2; D gene ambiguous. Per germline, CDR1 SGDLS and CDR2 YYNGEE. This CDR3 has 13 residues. Deletions cut 6 bases from V and 0 bases from J, with 6 bases between. The CDR3, as DNA: TGTGCCAGCACCCCGTCGAACACCGGGGAGCTGTTTTTT. Its protein is CASTPSNTGELFF.

This chain uses TRBV23-1 with TRBJ2-3; weak D call: TRBD2 (5 bases). TRBV23-1 is reported as an ORF; its role is uncertain. CDR3 length: 16 amino acids. V was clipped by 8 bases and J by 1 base, with 19 bases between them. DNA for the CDR3: TGCGCCAGCCCGGACTGGACGCGAGCCCGCACAGATACGCAGTATTTT. Residues: CASPDWTRARTDTQYF.

This clonotype was found many times. The chain has TRBV5-4 and TRBJ1-4; D is uncertain. Trimming shortened V by 2 bases and J by 0 bases, and 8 bases separated the two germline ends. Germline V CDR1 and CDR2: SGHNT, YYREEE (reference sequence). This CDR3 spans 15 amino acids. In nucleotides, the CDR3 is TGTGCCAGCAGCTTAGGACCTACAACTAATGAAAAACTGTTTTTT. Translation: CASSLGPTTNEKLFF.

This clonotype was recorded once. V gene TRBV2 combines with J gene TRBJ2-5; D remains unclear. V lost 3 bases to trimming and J lost 0 bases, with 20 bases between them. Germline CDR1 is SNHLY and CDR2 is FYNNEI. The CDR3 length is 18 residues. The CDR3 DNA follows: TGTGCCAGCAGTGAGGCCGGCGGATGGCCTCTGTACCAAGAGACCCAGTACTTC. Translated, it gives CASSEAGGWPLYQETQYF.

This clonotype was seen repeatedly, ten times or more. V usage is TRBV13 and J usage is TRBJ1-3, with 7 bases matching TRBD1. V lost 4 bases to trimming and J lost 2 bases; unmatched junction nucleotides: 5. Looked up from germline, CDR1 is PRHDT and CDR2 is FYEKMQ (reference sequence). The CDR3 sequence is 15 residues long. CDR3 region: CASSSSGGAGNTIYF. DNA for the CDR3: TGTGCCAGCAGCTCCTCAGGGGGGGCTGGAAACACCATATATTTT.

This chain links TRBV15 with TRBJ2-1, with D unresolved. Looked up from germline, CDR1 is LNHNV and CDR2 is YYDKDF (reference sequence). The CDR3 contains 14 residues. V lost 3 bases, J lost 7 bases, and 13 bases lay in between. CDR3 nucleotides: TGTGCCACCAGCAGGGACCCAGCCCCTAATGAGCAGTTCTTC. Protein sequence: CATSRDPAPNEQFF.

The chain employs TRBV6-6 and TRBJ1-5; weak D call: TRBD1 (5 bases). Trimming took 0 bases from V and 4 from J, leaving 13 bases between them. Per germline, CDR1 MNHNY and CDR2 SVGAGI (reference sequence). This CDR3 region has 16 residues. CDR3 sequence: CASSYSSGHSNQPQHF. CDR3 nucleotide sequence: TGTGCCAGCAGTTACTCGTCCGGACACTCAAATCAGCCCCAGCATTTT.

This clonotype was detected many times. This chain joins TRBV6-6 and TRBJ1-1; a possible D gene is TRBD1 (5 bases). The CDR3 has 14 residues. The germline V gene has CDR1 MNHNY and CDR2 SVGAGI (reference sequence). The ends were cut back, 8 bases at V and 4 bases at J, with 17 bases in the middle. CDR3 in DNA: TGTGCCAGCTCCCTCCCTCGGGGGGGCACTGAAGCTTTCTTT. This gives the protein CASSLPRGGTEAFF.

This clonotype was counted only a few times. The chain employs TRBV12-3 or TRBV12-4 and TRBJ1-5, with a possible D match to TRBD1 (5 bases). CDR3 size: 19 residues. The V gene lost 0 bases and the J gene lost 3 bases, with 21 bases spanning the gap. The CDR3 region is CASSLAQGKGRANNQPQHF. DNA for the CDR3: TGTGCCAGCAGTTTAGCGCAAGGGAAGGGCAGGGCCAACAATCAGCCCCAGCATTTT.

There are many counts of this clonotype. This rearrangement joins TRBV12-3 or TRBV12-4 to TRBJ1-1; D is unresolved. The V end was cut by 3 bases, the J end by 0 bases, with 8 bases between. The CDR3 extends over 14 amino acids. The CDR3 DNA is TGTGCCAGCAGTTTGGCCAGATTGAACACTGAAGCTTTCTTT. Protein sequence: CASSLARLNTEAFF.

The sample holds many counts of this clonotype. The chain uses TRBV19 and TRBJ1-1; a weak D match, TRBD1 (5 bases). Per the germline V gene, CDR1 is LNHDA and CDR2 is SQIVND (reference sequence). V lost 9 bases, J lost 3 bases, and 11 bases lay in between. The CDR3 has 12 residues. DNA for the CDR3: TGTGCCAGCAGAGCAGGGTACACTGAAGCTTTCTTT. Translation: CASRAGYTEAFF.

This clonotype was recorded many times. This chain links TRBV12-3 or TRBV12-4 with TRBJ2-5, with 10 bases fitting TRBD2. Losses at the gene ends were 8 bases for V and 1 base for J; bases not matched to a gene: 4. The CDR3 is 14 amino acids. CDR3 in amino acids: CASGRTSGQETQYF. The CDR3 DNA reads TGTGCCAGCGGACGGACTAGCGGCCAAGAGACCCAGTACTTC.

This clonotype was counted a few times. The gene calls are TRBV12-3 or TRBV12-4 and TRBJ1-5; tentative D call: TRBD1 (5 bases). The germline V and J ends were trimmed by 8 bases and 1 base, with 9 bases remaining between them. The CDR3 contains 13 residues. The CDR3 DNA is TGTGCCAGCTCCCGGGGGAGCAATCAGCCCCAGCATTTT. Translation gives CASSRGSNQPQHF.

This chain links TRBV6-1 with TRBJ1-1; 7 nucleotides match TRBD1. Germline CDR1 MNHNS, CDR2 SASEGT. The CDR3 runs 14 residues. V was pared by 5 bases and J by 3 bases, with 6 bases of the junction left unmatched. In nucleotides, the CDR3 is TGTGCCAGCAGTCAGCAGGGGGGAGACACTGAAGCTTTCTTT. This encodes CASSQQGGDTEAFF.

This chain connects TRBV29-1 to TRBJ2-3; D gene unclear. Germline CDR1 and CDR2: SQVTM and ANQGSEA. There are 11 residues in the CDR3. Trimming removed 4 bases from V and 3 bases from J, with 5 bases in between. The CDR3 is CSVGRTDTQYF. In DNA form, the CDR3 reads TGCAGCGTTGGCCGGACAGATACGCAGTATTTT.

In its sample, this clonotype was seen many times. V is TRBV6-5 and J is TRBJ1-2, with D hard to call. This CDR3 spans 15 amino acids. Germline V CDR1 and CDR2: MNHEY, SVGAGI. Trimming cost V 8 bases and J 3 bases, with 19 bases left between them. The chain's CDR3 is CASGRIAAGDYGYTF. CDR3 nucleotides: TGTGCCAGCGGGAGAATCGCCGCTGGGGACTATGGCTACACCTTC.

In its sample, this clonotype was seen many times. The chain combines TRBV2 with TRBJ2-1; D not certain. V was pared by 2 bases and J by 0 bases, with 11 bases between. The germline V gene encodes CDR1 SNHLY and CDR2 FYNNEI. CDR3 size: 16 residues. The CDR3: CASSERQVSSYNEQFF. The CDR3 DNA sequence: TGTGCCAGCAGTGAAAGGCAGGTGAGCTCCTACAATGAGCAGTTCTTC. Variable domain in full (rest from reference TRBV2 and TRBJ2-1): EPEVTQTPSHQVTQMGQEVILRCVPISNHLYFYWYRQILGQKVEFLVSFYNNEISEKSEIFDDQFSVERPDGSNFTLKIRSTKLEDSAMYFCASSERQVSSYNEQFFGPGTRLTVL.

The table lists this clonotype with a few counts. V is TRBV29-1 and J is TRBJ2-3; possibly TRBD1 or TRBD2 for D (6 bases each). The length of the CDR3 is 12 residues. V was trimmed by 5 bases and J by 6 bases, leaving 12 bases between them. The germline V gene has CDR1 SQVTM and CDR2 ANQGSEA. The CDR3 region is CSVRSGADTQYF. The CDR3, as DNA: TGCAGCGTTCGGTCGGGGGCGGATACGCAGTATTTT.

This clonotype was observed many times. V gene TRBV6-4 combines with J gene TRBJ1-6, with 7 nucleotides matching TRBD1. Germline trimming cut 0 bases from V and 7 bases from J; bases unmatched to any gene: 0. This CDR3 contains 14 residues. The germline V gene has CDR1 MRHNA and CDR2 SNTAGT. In DNA, the CDR3 is TGTGCCAGCAGTGACTCAGGGGGCAATTCACCCCTCCACTTT. It codes for CASSDSGGNSPLHF.

This clonotype was observed a handful of times. This chain uses TRBV18 with TRBJ1-3, with a weak D call TRBD1 (6 bases). Germline loops: CDR1 KGHSH, CDR2 LQKENI. The CDR3 is 14 amino acids. The V end was cut by 2 bases, the J end by 2 bases, with 7 bases between. Here the CDR3 reads CASSPGTTGNTIYF. The DNA of the CDR3 is TGTGCCAGCTCACCAGGGACAACTGGAAACACCATATATTTT.

This clonotype was counted at least ten times. The chain employs TRBV5-1 and TRBJ2-7; TRBD2 aligns across 11 bases. Germline assignment: CDR1 SGHRS and CDR2 YFSETQ. V lost 4 bases, J lost 2 bases, and 5 bases stayed unmatched. The CDR3 spans 15 residues. The CDR3 DNA reads as TGCGCCAGCAGCCCCGGGACTAGCGGAACCTACGAGCAGTACTTC. Amino acids: CASSPGTSGTYEQYF.

This clonotype has more than one count but fewer than ten. One end of the junction fails to match germline, which may point to a read error. This chain uses TRBV7-7 with TRBJ2-5, with no clear D. CDR1 SSHAT and CDR2 FNYEAQ come from the germline V gene (reference sequence). CDR3 length: 15 residues. Here the CDR3 DNA reads TGTGCTAGCAGCTTAGGTACAGCCGAGGAAGAGACCCAGTACTTC. Its protein is CASSLGTAEEETQYF.

This clonotype was counted at least ten times. The V call is TRBV12-3 or TRBV12-4, the J call TRBJ1-1, with D possibly matching TRBD1 (5 bases). This CDR3 comprises 11 residues. The V and J ends lost 8 bases and 4 bases respectively, with 8 bases between them. This CDR3 reads CASRGATEAFF. Written as DNA, the CDR3 is TGTGCCAGCCGAGGGGCCACTGAAGCTTTCTTT.

In its sample, this clonotype was seen many times. The rearrangement uses TRBV11-3 and TRBJ2-7; D is uncertain. The CDR3 is 16 residues long. The V gene's germline CDR1 is SGHNT and CDR2 YENEEA. V was clipped by 1 base and J by 0 bases, with 13 bases between them. The CDR3 spells CASSLVIQAFSYEQYF. The CDR3 DNA reads TGTGCCAGCAGCTTAGTAATTCAGGCCTTCTCCTACGAGCAGTACTTC.

At least ten counts were recorded for this clonotype. The V and J genes are TRBV30 and TRBJ1-1; 10 nucleotides line up with TRBD1. V lost 5 bases to trimming and J lost 11 bases; unmatched junction nucleotides: 2. Germline V lookup: CDR1 GTSNPN, CDR2 SVGIG (reference sequence). The CDR3 spans 10 residues. The CDR3 sequence: CAWGQGGAFF. The CDR3 region has the DNA TGTGCCTGGGGACAGGGGGGTGCTTTCTTT.